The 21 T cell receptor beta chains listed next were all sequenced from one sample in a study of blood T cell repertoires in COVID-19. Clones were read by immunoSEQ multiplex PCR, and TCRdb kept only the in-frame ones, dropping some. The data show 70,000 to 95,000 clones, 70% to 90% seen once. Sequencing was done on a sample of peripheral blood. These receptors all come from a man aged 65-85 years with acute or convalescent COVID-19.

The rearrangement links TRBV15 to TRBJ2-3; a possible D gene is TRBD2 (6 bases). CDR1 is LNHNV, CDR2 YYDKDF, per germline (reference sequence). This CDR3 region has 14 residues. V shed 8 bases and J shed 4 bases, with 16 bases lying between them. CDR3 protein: CATDDISSADTQYF. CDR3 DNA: TGTGCCACCGACGACATATCTAGCGCAGATACGCAGTATTTT.

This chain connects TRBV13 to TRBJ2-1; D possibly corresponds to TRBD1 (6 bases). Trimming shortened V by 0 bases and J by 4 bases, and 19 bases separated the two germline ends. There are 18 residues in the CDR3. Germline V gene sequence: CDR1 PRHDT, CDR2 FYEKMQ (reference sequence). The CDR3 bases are TGTGCCAGCAGCTTAGGCGTTGGTTTTATAGGGGGTTACAATGAGCAGTTCTTC. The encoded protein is CASSLGVGFIGGYNEQFF. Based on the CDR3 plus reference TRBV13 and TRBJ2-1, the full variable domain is AAGVIQSPRHLIKEKRETATLKCYPIPRHDTVYWYQQGPGQDPQFLISFYEKMQSDKGSIPDRFSAQQFSDYHSELNMSSLELGDSALYFCASSLGVGFIGGYNEQFFGPGTRLTVL.

This CDR3 reads CASSERPGGYTF. In DNA, the CDR3 is TGTGCCAGCAGTGAAAGGCCCGGGGGCTACACCTTC. The V call is TRBV2, the J call TRBJ1-2; D not certain. Trimming took off 2 bases at V and 8 bases at J, with 9 bases between the two ends. Germline-derived CDR1 and CDR2 are SNHLY and FYNNEI. The CDR3 is 12 residues long.

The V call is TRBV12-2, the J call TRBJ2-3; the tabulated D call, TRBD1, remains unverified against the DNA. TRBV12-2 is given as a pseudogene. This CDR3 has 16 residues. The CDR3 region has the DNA TGTGCAAGTCGCTTAGCGACGACAGGGCCCACAGATACGCAGTATTTT. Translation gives CASRLATTGPTDTQYF.

The CDR3 DNA reads TGCGCCAGCAGGACCTCCGGGACTAGCGGGAGTGAGCAGTACTTC. Its protein product is CASRTSGTSGSEQYF. The chain combines TRBV10-2 with TRBJ2-7; TRBD2 aligns across 14 bases. Germline V gene lookup returns CDR1 WSHSY and CDR2 SAAADI. CDR3 length: 15 residues. With 6 bases clipped from V and 7 bases from J, the junction kept 8 bases outside the gene matches.

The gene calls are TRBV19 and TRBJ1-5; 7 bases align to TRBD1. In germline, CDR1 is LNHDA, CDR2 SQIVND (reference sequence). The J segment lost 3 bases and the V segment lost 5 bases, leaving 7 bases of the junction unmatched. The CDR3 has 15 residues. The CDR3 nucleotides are TGTGCCAGTAGTCCCCTGGGACAGACCAATCAGCCCCAGCATTTT. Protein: CASSPLGQTNQPQHF.

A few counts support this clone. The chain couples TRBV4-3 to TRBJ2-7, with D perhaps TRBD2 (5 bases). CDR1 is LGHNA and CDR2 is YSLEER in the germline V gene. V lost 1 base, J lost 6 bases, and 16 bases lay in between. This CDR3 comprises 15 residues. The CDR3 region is CASSQGRGLNGEQYF. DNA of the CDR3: TGCGCCAGCAGCCAAGGCCGGGGATTAAACGGCGAGCAGTACTTC.

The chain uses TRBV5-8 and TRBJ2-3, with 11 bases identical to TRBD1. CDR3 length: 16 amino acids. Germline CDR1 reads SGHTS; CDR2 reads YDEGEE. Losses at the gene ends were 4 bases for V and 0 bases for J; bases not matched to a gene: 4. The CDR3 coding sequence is TGTGCCAGCAGCCCGGGACAGGGGGTTAGCACAGATACGCAGTATTTT. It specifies CASSPGQGVSTDTQYF.

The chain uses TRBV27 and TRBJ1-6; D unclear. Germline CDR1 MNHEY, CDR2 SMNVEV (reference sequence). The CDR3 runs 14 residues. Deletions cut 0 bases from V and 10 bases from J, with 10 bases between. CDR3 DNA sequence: TGTGCCAGCAGTTTATCCGGGTACGGGTCACCCCTCCACTTT. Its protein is CASSLSGYGSPLHF.

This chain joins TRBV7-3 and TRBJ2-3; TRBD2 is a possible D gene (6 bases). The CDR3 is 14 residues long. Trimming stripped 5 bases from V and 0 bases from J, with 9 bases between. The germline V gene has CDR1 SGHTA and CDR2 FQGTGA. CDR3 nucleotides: TGTGCCAGCAGCACCGGGGGTAGCACAGATACGCAGTATTTT. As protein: CASSTGGSTDTQYF.

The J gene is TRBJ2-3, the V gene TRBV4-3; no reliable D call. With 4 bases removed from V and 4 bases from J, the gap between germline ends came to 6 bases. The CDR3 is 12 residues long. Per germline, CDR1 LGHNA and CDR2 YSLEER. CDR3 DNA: TGCGCCAGCAGCCCCCCATCAGATACGCAGTATTTT. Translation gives CASSPPSDTQYF.

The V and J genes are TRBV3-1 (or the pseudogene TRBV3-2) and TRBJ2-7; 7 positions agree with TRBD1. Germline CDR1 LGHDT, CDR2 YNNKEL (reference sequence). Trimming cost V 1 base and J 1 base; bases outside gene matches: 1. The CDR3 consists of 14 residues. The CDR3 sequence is CASSQGDRSYEQYF. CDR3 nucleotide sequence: TGTGCCAGCAGCCAAGGGGACAGATCCTACGAGCAGTACTTC.

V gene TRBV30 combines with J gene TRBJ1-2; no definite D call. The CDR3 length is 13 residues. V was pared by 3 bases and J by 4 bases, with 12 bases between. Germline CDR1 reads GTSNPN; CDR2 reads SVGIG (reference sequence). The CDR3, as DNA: TGTGCCTGGAGACGGGGTGTCATCTATGGCTACACCTTC. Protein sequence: CAWRRGVIYGYTF.

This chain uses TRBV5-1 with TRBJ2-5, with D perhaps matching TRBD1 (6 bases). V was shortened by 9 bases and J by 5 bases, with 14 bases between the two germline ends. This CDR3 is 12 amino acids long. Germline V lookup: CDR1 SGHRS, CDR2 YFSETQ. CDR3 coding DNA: TGCGCCACCCGGGACAATGGCGAGACCCAGTACTTC. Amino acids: CATRDNGETQYF.

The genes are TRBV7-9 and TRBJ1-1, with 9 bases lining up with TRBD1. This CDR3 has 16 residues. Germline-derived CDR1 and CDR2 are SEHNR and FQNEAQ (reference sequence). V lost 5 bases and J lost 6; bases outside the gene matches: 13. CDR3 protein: CASSIWTGAAGAEAFF. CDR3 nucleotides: TGTGCCAGCAGCATATGGACAGGGGCCGCGGGTGCTGAAGCTTTCTTT.

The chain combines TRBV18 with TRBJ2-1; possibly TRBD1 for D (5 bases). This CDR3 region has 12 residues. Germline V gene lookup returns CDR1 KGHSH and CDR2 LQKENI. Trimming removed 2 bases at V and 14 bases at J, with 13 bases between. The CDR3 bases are TGTGCCAGCTCACCATCCTTGGAAGGGGAGTTCTTC. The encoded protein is CASSPSLEGEFF.

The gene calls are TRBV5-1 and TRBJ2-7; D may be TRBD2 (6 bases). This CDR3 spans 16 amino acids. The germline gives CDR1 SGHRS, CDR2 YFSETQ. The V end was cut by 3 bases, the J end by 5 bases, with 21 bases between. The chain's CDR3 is CASSSAPSAGFNEQYF. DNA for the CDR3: TGCGCCAGCAGCTCCGCCCCTAGCGCGGGATTCAACGAGCAGTACTTC.

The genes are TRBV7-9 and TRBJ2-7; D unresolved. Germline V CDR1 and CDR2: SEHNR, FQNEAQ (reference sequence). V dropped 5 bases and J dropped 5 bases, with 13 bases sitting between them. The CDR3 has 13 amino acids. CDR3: CASSLKAEHEQYF. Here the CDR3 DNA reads TGTGCCAGCAGCCTCAAGGCGGAGCACGAGCAGTACTTC.

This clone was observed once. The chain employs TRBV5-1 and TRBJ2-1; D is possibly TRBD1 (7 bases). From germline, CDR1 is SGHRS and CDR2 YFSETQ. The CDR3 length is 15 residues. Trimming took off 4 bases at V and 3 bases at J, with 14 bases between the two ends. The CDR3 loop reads CASSHGGTVYNEQFF. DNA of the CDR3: TGCGCCAGCAGCCACGGCGGGACAGTCTACAATGAGCAGTTCTTC.

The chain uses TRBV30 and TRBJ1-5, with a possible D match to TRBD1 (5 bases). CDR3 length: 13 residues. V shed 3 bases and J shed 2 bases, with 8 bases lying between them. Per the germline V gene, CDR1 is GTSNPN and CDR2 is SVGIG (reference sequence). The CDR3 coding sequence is TGTGCCTGGAGATTACAGGGCAATCAGCCCCAGCATTTT. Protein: CAWRLQGNQPQHF.

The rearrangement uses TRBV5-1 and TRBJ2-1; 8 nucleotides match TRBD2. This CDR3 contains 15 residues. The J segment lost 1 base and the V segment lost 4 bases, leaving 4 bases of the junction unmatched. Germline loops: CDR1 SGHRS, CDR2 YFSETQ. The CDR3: CASSPSGSSYNEQFF. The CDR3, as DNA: TGCGCCAGCAGCCCCAGCGGGAGTTCCTACAATGAGCAGTTCTTC.